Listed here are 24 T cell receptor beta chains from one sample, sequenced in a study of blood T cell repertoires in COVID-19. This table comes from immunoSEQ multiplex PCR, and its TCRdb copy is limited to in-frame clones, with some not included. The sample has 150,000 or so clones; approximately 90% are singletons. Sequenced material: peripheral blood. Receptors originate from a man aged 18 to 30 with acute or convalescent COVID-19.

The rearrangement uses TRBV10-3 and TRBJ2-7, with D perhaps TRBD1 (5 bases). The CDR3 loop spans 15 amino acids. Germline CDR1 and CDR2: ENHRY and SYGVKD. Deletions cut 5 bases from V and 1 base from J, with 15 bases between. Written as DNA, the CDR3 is TGTGCCATCAGTCAGGGTACCGCAGGGTCCTACGAGCAGTACGTC. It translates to CAISQGTAGSYEQYV.

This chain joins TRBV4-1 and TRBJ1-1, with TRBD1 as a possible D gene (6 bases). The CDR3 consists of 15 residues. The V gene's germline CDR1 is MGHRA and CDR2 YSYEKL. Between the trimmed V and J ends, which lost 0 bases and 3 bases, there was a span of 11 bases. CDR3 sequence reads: CASSQDRTADTEAFF. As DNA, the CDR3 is TGCGCCAGCAGCCAAGATAGGACAGCGGACACTGAAGCTTTCTTT.

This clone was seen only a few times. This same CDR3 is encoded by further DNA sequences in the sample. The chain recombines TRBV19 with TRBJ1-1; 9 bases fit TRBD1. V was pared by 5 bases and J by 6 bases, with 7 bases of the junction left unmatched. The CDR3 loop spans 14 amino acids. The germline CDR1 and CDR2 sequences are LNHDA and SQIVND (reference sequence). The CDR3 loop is CASSRQGVGAEAFF. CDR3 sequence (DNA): TGTGCCAGTAGTCGACAGGGGGTCGGGGCTGAAGCTTTCTTT.

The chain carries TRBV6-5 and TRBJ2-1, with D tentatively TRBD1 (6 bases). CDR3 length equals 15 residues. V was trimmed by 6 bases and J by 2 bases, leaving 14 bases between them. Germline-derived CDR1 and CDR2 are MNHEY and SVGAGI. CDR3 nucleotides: TGTGCCAGCAGGCAGGGGACCTCCCCCTACAATGAGCAGTTCTTC. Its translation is CASRQGTSPYNEQFF.

The CDR3 sequence: CASSYWYPDEQYF. CDR3 bases: TGTGCCAGCAGTTATTGGTATCCGGACGAGCAGTACTTC. The rearrangement links TRBV6-5 to TRBJ2-7; D unresolved. The CDR3 is 13 amino acids. Trimming cost V 3 bases and J 5 bases, with 11 bases left between them. Germline values: CDR1 MNHEY, CDR2 SVGAGI.

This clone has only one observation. For the CDR3, the DNA is TGTGCCAGCAGTTACAACACCGGGGGGCAGGTTCCATTGTACTTC. Its translation: CASSYNTGGQVPLYF. The chain joins TRBV6-2 or TRBV6-3 to TRBJ2-5, with D tentatively TRBD2 (7 bases). Trimming took 2 bases from V and 13 from J, leaving 23 bases between them. CDR3 length: 15 amino acids. Germline V gives CDR1 MNHEY, CDR2 SVGEGT.

The CDR3 loop is CASRDTGFGYGYTF. For the CDR3, the DNA is TGTGCCAGCAGAGATACAGGATTCGGCTATGGCTACACCTTC. V usage is TRBV2 and J usage is TRBJ1-2, with TRBD1 as a possible D gene (5 bases). Between the trimmed V and J ends, which lost 6 bases and 4 bases, there was a span of 15 bases. The CDR3 loop spans 14 amino acids. Germline CDR1 and CDR2: SNHLY and FYNNEI.

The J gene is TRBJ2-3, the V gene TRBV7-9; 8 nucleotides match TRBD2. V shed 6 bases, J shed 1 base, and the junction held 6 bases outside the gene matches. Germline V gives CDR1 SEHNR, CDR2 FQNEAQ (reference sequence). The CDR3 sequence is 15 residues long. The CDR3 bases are TGTGCCAGCAGACGAAGCGGGGGACGCACAGATACGCAGTATTTT. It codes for CASRRSGGRTDTQYF.

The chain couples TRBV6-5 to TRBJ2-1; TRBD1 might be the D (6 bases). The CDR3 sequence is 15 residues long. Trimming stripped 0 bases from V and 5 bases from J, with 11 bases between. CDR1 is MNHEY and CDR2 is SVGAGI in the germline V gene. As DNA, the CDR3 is TGTGCCAGCAGTTACTCCTCCGGACAGCACAATGAGCAGTTCTTC. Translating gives CASSYSSGQHNEQFF.

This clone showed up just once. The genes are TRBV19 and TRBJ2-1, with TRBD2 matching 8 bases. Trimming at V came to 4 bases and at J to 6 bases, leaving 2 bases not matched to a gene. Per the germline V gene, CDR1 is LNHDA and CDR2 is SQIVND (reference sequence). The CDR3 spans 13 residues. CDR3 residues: CASSTGTSNEQFF. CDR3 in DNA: TGTGCCAGTAGTACCGGGACTAGCAATGAGCAGTTCTTC.

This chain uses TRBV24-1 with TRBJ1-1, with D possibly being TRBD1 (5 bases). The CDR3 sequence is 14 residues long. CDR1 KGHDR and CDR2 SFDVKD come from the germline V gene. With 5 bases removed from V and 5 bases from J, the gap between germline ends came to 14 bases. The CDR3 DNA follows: TGTGCCACCAGTGCTGGTGCAGGGCAAACTGAAGCTTTCTTT. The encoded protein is CATSAGAGQTEAFF.

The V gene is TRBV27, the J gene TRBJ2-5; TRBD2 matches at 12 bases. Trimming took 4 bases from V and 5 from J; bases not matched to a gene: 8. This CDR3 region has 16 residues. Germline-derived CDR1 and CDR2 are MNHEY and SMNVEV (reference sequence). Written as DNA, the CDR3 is TGTGCCAGCAGTTCTACTAGCGGGGGGCCGCGGGAGACCCAGTACTTC. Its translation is CASSSTSGGPRETQYF.

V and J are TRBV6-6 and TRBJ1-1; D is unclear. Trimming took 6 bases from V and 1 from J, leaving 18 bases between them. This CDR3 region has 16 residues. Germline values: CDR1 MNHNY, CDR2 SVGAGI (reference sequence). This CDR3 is CASSPTSQMWNTEAFF. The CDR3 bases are TGTGCCAGCAGCCCTACTTCGCAAATGTGGAACACTGAAGCTTTCTTT.

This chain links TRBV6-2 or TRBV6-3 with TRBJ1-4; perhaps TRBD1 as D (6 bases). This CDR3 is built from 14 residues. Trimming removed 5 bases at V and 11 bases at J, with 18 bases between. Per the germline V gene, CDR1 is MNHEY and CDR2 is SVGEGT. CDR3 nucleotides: TGTGCCAGCAGTCAAGGCGGGGGCACGGGGAAACTGTTTTTT. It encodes CASSQGGGTGKLFF.

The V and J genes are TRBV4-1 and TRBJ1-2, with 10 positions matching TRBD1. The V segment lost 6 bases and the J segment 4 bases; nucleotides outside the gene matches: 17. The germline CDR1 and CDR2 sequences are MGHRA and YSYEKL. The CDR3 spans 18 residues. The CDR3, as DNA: TGCGCCAGCAGGGGCATTAGGACAGGGGGAGCAGACGTCTATGGCTACACCTTC. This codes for CASRGIRTGGADVYGYTF.

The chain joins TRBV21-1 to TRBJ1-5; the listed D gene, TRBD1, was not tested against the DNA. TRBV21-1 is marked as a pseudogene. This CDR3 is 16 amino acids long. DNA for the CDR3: TGTGCCAGCAGCCCCCCGAGAGGGGGTGGCAATCAGCCCCAGCATTTT. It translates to CASSPPRGGGNQPQHF.

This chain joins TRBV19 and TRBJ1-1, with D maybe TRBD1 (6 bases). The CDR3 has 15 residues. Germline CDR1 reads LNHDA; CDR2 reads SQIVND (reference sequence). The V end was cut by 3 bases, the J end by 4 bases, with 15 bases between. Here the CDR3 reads CASSIGDIGTTEAFF. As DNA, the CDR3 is TGTGCCAGTAGTATCGGGGACATTGGGACCACTGAAGCTTTCTTT.

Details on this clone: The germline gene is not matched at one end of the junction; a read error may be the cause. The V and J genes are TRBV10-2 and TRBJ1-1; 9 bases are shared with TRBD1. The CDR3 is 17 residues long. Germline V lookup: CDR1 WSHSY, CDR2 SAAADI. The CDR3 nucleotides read TGCGCCAGCAGTGAGAAGGACAGGGGAGTAAGGAACGCTGAAGCTTTCTTT. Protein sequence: CASSEKDRGVRNAEAFF.

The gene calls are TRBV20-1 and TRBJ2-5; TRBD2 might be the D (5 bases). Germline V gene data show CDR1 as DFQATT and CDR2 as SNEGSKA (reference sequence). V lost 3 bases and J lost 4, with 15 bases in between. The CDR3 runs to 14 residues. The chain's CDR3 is CSASSLAARETQYF. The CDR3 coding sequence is TGCAGTGCTAGTAGCCTAGCAGCCAGAGAGACCCAGTACTTC.

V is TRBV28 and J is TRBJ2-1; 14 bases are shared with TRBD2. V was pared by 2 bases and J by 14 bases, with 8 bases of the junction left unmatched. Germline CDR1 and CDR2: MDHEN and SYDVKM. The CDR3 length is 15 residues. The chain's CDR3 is CASSLPGLAGGGKFF. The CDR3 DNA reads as TGTGCCAGCAGTTTACCTGGACTAGCGGGGGGCGGTAAGTTCTTC.

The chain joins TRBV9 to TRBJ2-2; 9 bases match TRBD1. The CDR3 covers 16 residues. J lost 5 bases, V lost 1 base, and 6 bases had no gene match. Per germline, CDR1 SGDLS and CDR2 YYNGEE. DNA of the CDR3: TGTGCCAGCAGCGTATCGGGGACAGGGAGAACCGGGGAGCTGTTTTTT. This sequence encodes CASSVSGTGRTGELFF.

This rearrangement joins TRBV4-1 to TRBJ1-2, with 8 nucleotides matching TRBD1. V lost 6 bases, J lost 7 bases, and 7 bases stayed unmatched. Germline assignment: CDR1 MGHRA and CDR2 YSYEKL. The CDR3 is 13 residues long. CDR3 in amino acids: CASSDPGGSGYTF. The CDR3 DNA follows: TGCGCCAGCAGTGATCCAGGGGGCTCTGGCTACACCTTC.

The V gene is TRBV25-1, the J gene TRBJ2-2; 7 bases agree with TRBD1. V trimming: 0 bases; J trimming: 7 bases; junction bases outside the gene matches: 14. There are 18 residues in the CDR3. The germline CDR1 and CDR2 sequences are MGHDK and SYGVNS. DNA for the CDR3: TGTGCCAGCAGTGAATATCCAGGGGGAGTTCGGGACGACGGGGAGCTGTTTTTT. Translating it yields CASSEYPGGVRDDGELFF.

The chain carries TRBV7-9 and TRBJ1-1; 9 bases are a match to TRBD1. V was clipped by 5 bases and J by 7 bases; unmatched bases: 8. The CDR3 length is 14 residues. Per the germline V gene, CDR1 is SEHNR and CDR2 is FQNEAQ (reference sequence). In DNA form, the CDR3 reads TGTGCCAGCAGCGGGCGACAGGGGGTGTTTGAAGCTTTCTTT. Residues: CASSGRQGVFEAFF.